Each of the 13 T cell receptor beta chains below was sequenced from the same sample in a study of blood T cell repertoires in COVID-19. The table came from immunoSEQ multiplex PCR; TCRdb's copy has only in-frame clones and leaves some out. Here the sample spans hundreds of thousands of clones, approximately 85% being singletons. Specimen: PBMCs or T cells enriched from blood (not recorded which). These receptors were obtained from a woman between 45 and 65 years old who had recovered from COVID-19.

The genes are TRBV12-3 or TRBV12-4 and TRBJ1-2; 8 bases line up with TRBD1. With V trimmed by 3 bases and J by 8 bases, 5 bases remained unmatched. The CDR3 contains 13 residues. The CDR3 DNA is TGTGCCAGCAGTTTCGACAGGGGAGCAGGCTACACCTTC. Its translation: CASSFDRGAGYTF.

The chain combines TRBV29-1 with TRBJ1-1, with unresolved D. Deletions cut 5 bases from V and 3 bases from J, with 7 bases between. Germline CDR1 reads SQVTM; CDR2 reads ANQGSEA. The CDR3 sequence is 11 residues long. The CDR3 DNA follows: TGCAGCGTTTGGGCTGACACTGAAGCTTTCTTT. Encoded protein: CSVWADTEAFF.

This chain links TRBV5-5 with TRBJ1-3; no clear D gene. With 0 bases removed from V and 4 bases from J, the gap between germline ends came to 11 bases. CDR3 length: 15 amino acids. Germline lookup yields CDR1 SGHKS and CDR2 YYEKEE (reference sequence). The CDR3 DNA is TGTGCCAGCAGCTTGGATGCAGGTGGAGGAAACACCATATATTTT. It encodes CASSLDAGGGNTIYF. Full variable domain (outside the CDR3, taken from reference TRBV5-5 and TRBJ1-3): DAGVTQSPTHLIKTRGQQVTLRCSPISGHKSVSWYQQVLGQGPQFIFQYYEKEERGRGNFPDRFSARQFPNYSSELNVNALLLGDSALYLCASSLDAGGGNTIYFGEGSWLTVV.

The rearrangement joins TRBV5-5 to TRBJ1-4, with 7 bases matching TRBD1. Germline-derived CDR1 and CDR2 are SGHKS and YYEKEE (reference sequence). J was trimmed by 4 bases and V by 0 bases; bases with no gene match: 3. CDR3 size: 15 residues. The CDR3 DNA reads as TGTGCCAGCAGCTTGGGAGGGACAGTTAATGAAAAACTGTTTTTT. Its translation: CASSLGGTVNEKLFF.

The chain links TRBV30 to TRBJ2-1; a possible D gene is TRBD1 (5 bases). The germline gives CDR1 GTSNPN, CDR2 SVGIG (reference sequence). Trimming left V 5 bases short and J 9 bases short, with 14 bases between. This CDR3 is 12 amino acids long. The CDR3 loop is CAWAPGWGEQFF. The CDR3 DNA is TGTGCCTGGGCACCAGGGTGGGGTGAGCAGTTCTTC.

The rearrangement joins TRBV6-5 to TRBJ1-5; 10 nucleotides match TRBD1. This CDR3 has 15 residues. The germline CDR1 and CDR2 sequences are MNHEY and SVGAGI. Trimming removed 5 bases from V and 4 bases from J; junction bases left unmatched: 5. CDR3 DNA: TGTGCCAGCAGTATCGACAGGGGGCTAAATCAGCCCCAGCATTTT. Protein product: CASSIDRGLNQPQHF.

This clone was seen once. The V gene is TRBV30, the J gene TRBJ1-1; D is undetermined. This CDR3 spans 15 amino acids. V was shortened by 0 bases and J by 2 bases, with 13 bases between the two germline ends. Germline V lookup: CDR1 GTSNPN, CDR2 SVGIG (reference sequence). Here the CDR3 reads CAWSVRLAGNTEAFF. The CDR3 DNA sequence: TGTGCCTGGAGTGTGAGGCTGGCCGGAAACACTGAAGCTTTCTTT. Filled out from reference TRBV30 and TRBJ1-1, the complete variable domain reads SQTIHQWPATLVQPVGSPLSLECTVEGTSNPNLYWYRQAAGRGLQLLFYSVGIGQISSEVPQNLSASRPQDRQFILSSKKLLLSDSGFYLCAWSVRLAGNTEAFFGQGTRLTVV.

The chain is built from TRBV15 and TRBJ1-5, with D possibly matching TRBD1 (6 bases). Per the germline V gene, CDR1 is LNHNV and CDR2 is YYDKDF (reference sequence). Trimming took off 4 bases at V and 1 base at J, with 11 bases between the two ends. The CDR3 has 15 amino acids. The CDR3 is CATSTGQISNQPQHF. The CDR3 DNA reads TGTGCCACCAGCACCGGACAGATAAGCAATCAGCCCCAGCATTTT. Variable domain in full (rest from reference TRBV15 and TRBJ1-5): DAMVIQNPRYQVTQFGKPVTLSCSQTLNHNVMYWYQQKSSQAPKLLFHYYDKDFNNEADTPDNFQSRRPNTSFCFLDIRSPGLGDTAMYLCATSTGQISNQPQHFGDGTRLSIL.

The chain combines TRBV5-1 with TRBJ1-3; D is undetermined. The germline V and J ends were trimmed by 4 bases and 0 bases, with 17 bases remaining between them. The V gene's germline CDR1 is SGHRS and CDR2 YFSETQ. The CDR3 has 17 amino acids. The CDR3 nucleotides are TGCGCCAGCAGCCCCACAGCCAAAACAAGCTCTGGAAACACCATATATTTT. Protein sequence: CASSPTAKTSSGNTIYF.

The CDR3 protein is CASSRGDGSSYNSPLHF. The CDR3 DNA reads as TGTGCCAGTAGTAGGGGGGACGGGAGCTCCTATAATTCACCCCTCCACTTT. The chain uses TRBV19 and TRBJ1-6; tentative D call: TRBD1 (5 bases). The CDR3 has 17 amino acids. The V end lost 4 bases, the J end lost 0 bases, and 13 bases lay between the germline ends. Germline assignment: CDR1 LNHDA and CDR2 SQIVND (reference sequence). The complete variable domain, with remaining parts taken from reference TRBV19 and TRBJ1-6, reads DGGITQSPKYLFRKEGQNVTLSCEQNLNHDAMYWYRQDPGQGLRLIYYSQIVNDFQKGDIAEGYSVSREKKESFPLTVTSAQKNPTAFYLCASSRGDGSSYNSPLHFGNGTRLTVT.

The rearrangement uses TRBV3-1 (or the pseudogene TRBV3-2) and TRBJ2-1; TRBD2 is a possible D gene (6 bases). Germline assignment: CDR1 LGHDT and CDR2 YNNKEL (reference sequence). This CDR3 has 12 residues. V was shortened by 1 base and J by 10 bases, with 8 bases between the two germline ends. The CDR3 reads CASSQASVEQFF. CDR3 DNA sequence: TGTGCCAGCAGCCAAGCTAGCGTGGAGCAGTTCTTC.

V usage is TRBV4-1 and J usage is TRBJ1-2, with TRBD1 matching 7 bases. J lost 8 bases, V lost 4 bases, and 19 bases had no gene match. Germline CDR1 reads MGHRA; CDR2 reads YSYEKL. This CDR3 spans 17 amino acids. The CDR3 bases are TGCGCCAGCAGCCGTTCGAGCGTGGCCAGGGGGTCTGAAGGCTACACCTTC. This sequence encodes CASSRSSVARGSEGYTF.

The chain employs TRBV6-5 and TRBJ1-5, with a possible D match to TRBD1 (6 bases). The V gene lost 6 bases and the J gene lost 4 bases, with 10 bases spanning the gap. This CDR3 has 13 residues. Germline loops: CDR1 MNHEY, CDR2 SVGAGI. CDR3 nucleotide sequence: TGTGCCAGCAGGATGACAGGTAATCAGCCCCAGCATTTT. It encodes CASRMTGNQPQHF.